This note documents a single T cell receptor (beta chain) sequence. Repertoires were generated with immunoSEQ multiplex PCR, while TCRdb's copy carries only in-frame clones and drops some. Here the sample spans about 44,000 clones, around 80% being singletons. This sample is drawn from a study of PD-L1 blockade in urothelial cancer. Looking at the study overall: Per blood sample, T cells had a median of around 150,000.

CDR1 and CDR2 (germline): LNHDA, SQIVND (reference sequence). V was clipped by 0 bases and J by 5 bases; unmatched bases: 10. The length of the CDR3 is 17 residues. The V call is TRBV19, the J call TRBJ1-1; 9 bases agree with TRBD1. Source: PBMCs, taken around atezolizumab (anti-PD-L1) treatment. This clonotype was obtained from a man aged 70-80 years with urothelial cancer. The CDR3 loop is CASSIEGQGISATEAFF. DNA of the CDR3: TGTGCCAGTAGTATAGAGGGACAGGGAATTTCCGCGACTGAAGCTTTCTTT.